The 20 T cell receptor beta chains below all came from one sample that was sequenced in a study of identical twins. TCRdb independently ran MiXCR on the 5' RACE reads; one entry per CDR3 protein. Found here are about 900,000 distinct CDR3 sequences, about 12% of them singletons; the top ten hold around 1.5%. These data were also filed under a second study, of yellow fever vaccine responses in identical twins.

The sequencing sample was made of PBMCs. The receptors derive from a woman between 18 and 29 years old in good health.

This clonotype was seen a handful of times. The rearrangement joins TRBV6-5 to TRBJ2-5, with 10 bases identical to TRBD1. The CDR3 sequence is 16 residues long. After removal of 0 bases from V and 4 bases from J, the junction contained 5 bases not matched to a gene. Looked up from germline, CDR1 is MNHEY and CDR2 is SVGAGI. This CDR3 is CASSYSTGGHGETQYF. CDR3 DNA sequence: TGTGCCAGCAGTTACTCGACAGGGGGCCATGGAGAGACCCAGTACTTC.

This chain uses TRBV10-3 with TRBJ2-2; TRBD1 matches 8 bases. V shed 8 bases and J 5 bases; nucleotides not matched to a gene: 10. CDR3 length: 15 residues. Germline V gives CDR1 ENHRY, CDR2 SYGVKD. The CDR3 coding sequence is TGTGCCATCTCGGCTGAGACAGGGGCAACCGGGGAGCTGTTTTTT. Translated: CAISAETGATGELFF.

This clonotype was recorded at least ten times. This sequence joins TRBV7-3 and TRBJ2-7; D unclear. The CDR3 is 17 residues long. Germline values: CDR1 SGHTA, CDR2 FQGTGA. Trimming stripped 3 bases from V and 2 bases from J, with 20 bases between. The CDR3 DNA sequence: TGTGCCAGCAGCTTCCCCTTCTTCTCGGAAACAACCTACGAGCAGTACTTC. Protein sequence: CASSFPFFSETTYEQYF. The full variable domain, in which reference TRBV7-3 and TRBJ2-7 provide the parts outside the CDR3, is GAGVSQTPSNKVTEKGKYVELRCDPISGHTALYWYRQSLGQGPEFLIYFQGTGAADDSGLPNDRFFAVRPEGSVSTLKIQRTERGDSAVYLCASSFPFFSETTYEQYFGPGTRLTVT.

J is TRBJ2-5 and V is TRBV5-6, with 9 bases aligning to TRBD2. The trim removed 1 base at V and 5 bases at J, leaving 6 bases unmatched. The CDR3 covers 15 residues. Germline CDR1 and CDR2: SGHDT and YYEEEE. The CDR3 is CASSLWVAGDETQYF. In DNA, the CDR3 is TGTGCCAGCAGCTTGTGGGTAGCGGGAGACGAGACCCAGTACTTC.

This clonotype was observed a few times. The V gene is TRBV19, the J gene TRBJ1-2, with D perhaps TRBD1 (5 bases). V was cut by 5 bases and J by 4 bases, with 20 bases left in between. The CDR3 has 16 residues. In germline, CDR1 is LNHDA, CDR2 SQIVND (reference sequence). The CDR3 DNA follows: TGTGCCAGTAGTCCCCGGGACCGCCTAGTTCCCTATGGCTACACCTTC. Residues: CASSPRDRLVPYGYTF.

The chain has TRBV12-3 or TRBV12-4 and TRBJ2-3; D may be TRBD1 or TRBD2 (5 bases each). With 3 bases removed from V and 0 bases from J, the gap between germline ends came to 10 bases. CDR3 length: 15 amino acids. The CDR3 loop is CASSFGDVSTDTQYF. The CDR3 nucleotides read TGTGCCAGCAGTTTTGGGGACGTGAGCACAGATACGCAGTATTTT.

The table lists this clonotype with many counts. The chain joins TRBV29-1 to TRBJ1-5; a weak D match, TRBD1 (5 bases). The CDR3 spans 14 residues. V was trimmed by 6 bases and J by 6 bases, leaving 18 bases between them. The germline gives CDR1 SQVTM, CDR2 ANQGSEA. The CDR3 DNA follows: TGCAGCGTCACCTCAGACAGCCAGGGTCAGCCCCAGCATTTT. It translates to CSVTSDSQGQPQHF.

J is TRBJ2-3 and V is TRBV7-8; 13 nucleotides agree with TRBD2. V lost 5 bases and J lost 1; bases outside the gene matches: 9. Germline values: CDR1 SGHVS, CDR2 FQNEAQ. This CDR3 spans 18 amino acids. The CDR3 DNA follows: TGTGCCAGCAGCCCCCGGACTAGCGGGGGAGGGGGCACAGATACGCAGTATTTT. It is translated as CASSPRTSGGGGTDTQYF.

This chain uses TRBV27 with TRBJ2-7, with D maybe TRBD2 (6 bases). This CDR3 contains 15 residues. Germline CDR1 MNHEY, CDR2 SMNVEV (reference sequence). Trimming took off 5 bases at V and 1 base at J, with 15 bases between the two ends. The CDR3 nucleotides read TGTGCCAGCAGTCCCCAGGGAGGACAATCCTACGAGCAGTACTTC. Translated, it gives CASSPQGGQSYEQYF.

This clonotype has ten or more counts. An end of the junction does not agree with germline; a read error may underlie this. This chain uses TRBV5-1 with TRBJ2-3; TRBD2 aligns across 16 bases. This CDR3 contains 16 residues. Germline V gene lookup returns CDR1 SGHRS and CDR2 YFSETQ. CDR3 bases: TGTGCCAGCAGCCGGGGACTAGCGGGAGGGACAGATACGCAGTATTTT. Its translation: CASSRGLAGGTDTQYF.

This clonotype was observed many times. The V gene is TRBV12-3 or TRBV12-4, the J gene TRBJ2-1; TRBD2 matches 12 bases. The CDR3 loop spans 15 amino acids. V gave up 2 bases and J gave up 10 bases; unmatched junction bases: 6. CDR3 nucleotides: TGTGCCAGCAGTTTATCTAGCGGGGGGGTGAGGGAGCAGTTCTTC. Protein sequence: CASSLSSGGVREQFF.

This clonotype was picked up many times. This chain uses TRBV12-3 or TRBV12-4 with TRBJ2-1; tentative D call: TRBD2 (7 bases). This CDR3 spans 13 amino acids. Trimming stripped 6 bases from V and 5 bases from J, with 11 bases between. DNA of the CDR3: TGTGCCAGCAGCCCGGGGGGCCACAATGAGCAGTTCTTC. Its translation: CASSPGGHNEQFF.

V gene TRBV12-3 or TRBV12-4 combines with J gene TRBJ1-6, with D hard to call. This CDR3 is built from 12 residues. V lost 3 bases and J lost 10, with 7 bases in between. CDR3 sequence reads: CASSFQPSPLHF. The DNA of the CDR3 is TGTGCCAGCAGTTTTCAGCCATCACCCCTCCACTTT.

This chain joins TRBV20-1 and TRBJ2-1; 8 bases map to TRBD1. V lost 6 bases to trimming and J lost 4 bases; unmatched junction nucleotides: 8. Germline assignment: CDR1 DFQATT and CDR2 SNEGSKA (reference sequence). The CDR3 is 14 amino acids. This CDR3 reads CSATDRGDYNEQFF. The CDR3 nucleotides read TGCAGTGCGACTGACAGGGGCGATTACAATGAGCAGTTCTTC.

The table lists this clonotype with many counts. The chain links TRBV12-3 or TRBV12-4 to TRBJ1-2, with 7 bases fitting TRBD1. The CDR3 has 15 amino acids. With V trimmed by 5 bases and J by 0 bases, 6 bases remained unmatched. The CDR3 coding sequence is TGTGCCAGCAGTGTACCGGGACAGACTAACTATGGCTACACCTTC. This sequence encodes CASSVPGQTNYGYTF.

This clonotype was counted a few times. The chain couples TRBV20-1 to TRBJ2-1; TRBD2 agrees at 7 bases. This CDR3 has 16 amino acids. Unmatched junction bases numbered 11, after V lost 0 bases and J lost 6 bases. Germline loops: CDR1 DFQATT, CDR2 SNEGSKA (reference sequence). CDR3 loop: CSARDRLAHTFNEQFF. The CDR3 DNA reads as TGCAGTGCTAGAGATCGACTAGCCCACACGTTCAATGAGCAGTTCTTC.

This clonotype appeared many times. The chain is built from TRBV15 and TRBJ2-2; no reliable D call. In germline, CDR1 is LNHNV, CDR2 YYDKDF (reference sequence). The CDR3 sequence is 18 residues long. V dropped 0 bases and J dropped 0 bases, with 14 bases sitting between them. The CDR3 DNA reads as TGTGCCACCAGCAGAGAGTATGGCGGAAACCCGAACACCGGGGAGCTGTTTTTT. Residues: CATSREYGGNPNTGELFF.

This clonotype turned up a few times. This chain links TRBV5-1 with TRBJ2-7, with D tentatively TRBD1 (5 bases). Per germline, CDR1 SGHRS and CDR2 YFSETQ. CDR3 size: 16 residues. V lost 3 bases and J lost 3, with 19 bases in between. This chain's CDR3 is CASSSTRQILVYEQYV. The CDR3, as DNA: TGCGCCAGCAGCTCCACCCGACAGATTCTGGTCTACGAGCAGTACGTC.

This clonotype has more than one count but fewer than ten. The rearrangement uses TRBV11-2 and TRBJ2-7; D remains ambiguous. The CDR3 is 13 residues long. Germline-derived CDR1 and CDR2 are SGHAT and FQNNGV. Trimming shortened V by 6 bases and J by 0 bases, and 9 bases separated the two germline ends. This chain's CDR3 is CASSRLNSYEQYF. The CDR3 DNA reads TGTGCCAGCAGTCGGCTGAACTCCTACGAGCAGTACTTC.

This clonotype was detected a few times. The CDR3 sequence is CSVEDGQGASYEQYF. The DNA for the CDR3 is TGCAGCGTTGAAGACGGTCAGGGGGCTTCCTACGAGCAGTACTTC. The chain carries TRBV29-1 and TRBJ2-7; 8 positions agree with TRBD1. Losses at the gene ends were 0 bases for V and 1 base for J; bases not matched to a gene: 5. The CDR3 totals 15 residues. Germline V gives CDR1 SQVTM, CDR2 ANQGSEA.